The present entry profiles one T cell receptor beta chain with its context. The source of the sample is a study of graft-versus-host responses after intestinal transplantation. Background on the study: Transplantation in recipients was multivisceral, liver-intestinal, or isolated intestinal.

Regarding the study as a whole: Graft-versus-host to host-versus-graft clonal ratios in allografts were high in patients with graft-donor T cell macrochimerism.

The CDR3 has 12 amino acids. V shed 0 bases and J shed 16 bases, with 13 bases lying between them. Germline V lookup: CDR1 MGHRA, CDR2 YSYEKL. Profiled with immunoSEQ multiplex PCR; TCRdb holds only in-frame clones, not every one. The sample records about 21,000 clones, roughly 41% being singletons. Stimulators, approximately 200,000 irradiated and violet-dye-labeled cells, were plated with approximately 200,000 CFSE-labeled responder cells. At the end of the reaction, proliferating CFSE-low CD3+CD4+ and CD3+CD8+ responders were sorted. The sequenced sample was alloreactive CD8+ T cells from a mixed lymphocyte reaction culture, obtained before intestinal transplant. Subset described: CFSE-low proliferating T cells sorted from approximately 6-day pre-transplant mixed lymphocyte reaction (GvH or HvG direction). The origin of this receptor is a human patient who received an intestinal transplant. This rearrangement joins TRBV4-1 to TRBJ2-1; perhaps D is TRBD1 or TRBD2 (5 bases each). This CDR3 is CASSQERGLLFF. The CDR3 DNA is TGCGCCAGCAGCCAAGAGAGGGGTCTTCTATTCTTC.